A single sample gave rise to the 8 T cell receptor beta chains below, sequenced in a study of Ad26.COV2.S vaccination and SARS-CoV-2 variants. Treatment defined: around 19 received Ad26.COV2.S at low or high dose, single or two shots; roughly 5 received placebo; per-sample allocation not given. The samples were gathered on day 63 after the first injection of vaccine or placebo. The assay was immunoSEQ multiplex PCR, and TCRdb's table has in-frame clones only and misses some. The table lists about 350,000 clones, approximately 90% of them singletons, with around 5% in the top ten. Sequencing used peripheral blood, obtained in a trial of Ad26.COV2.S vaccine versus placebo. Every receptor here comes from a person between 18 and 65 years old who received the Ad26.COV2.S COVID-19 vaccine or a placebo.

This rearrangement joins TRBV14 to TRBJ1-1, with D maybe TRBD1 (6 bases). V lost 3 bases and J lost 4, with 9 bases in between. Germline assignment: CDR1 SGHDN and CDR2 FVKESK. This CDR3 region has 13 residues. CDR3 sequence: CASSQGAVTEAFF. CDR3 coding DNA: TGTGCCAGCAGCCAGGGGGCGGTCACTGAAGCTTTCTTT. The full variable domain, in which reference TRBV14 and TRBJ1-1 provide the parts outside the CDR3, is EAGVTQFPSHSVIEKGQTVTLRCDPISGHDNLYWYRRVMGKEIKFLLHFVKESKQDESGMPNNRFLAERTGGTYSTLKVQPAELEDSGVYFCASSQGAVTEAFFGQGTRLTVV.

This chain joins TRBV18 and TRBJ1-1, with 9 bases identical to TRBD1. V was clipped by 6 bases and J by 11 bases; unmatched bases: 19. This CDR3 contains 16 residues. The V gene's germline CDR1 is KGHSH and CDR2 LQKENI. CDR3 nucleotides: TGTGCCAGCTCCCAGGGAGGAGGACAGGGGATTTCGGCGGCTTTCTTT. Translation gives CASSQGGGQGISAAFF.

The V and J genes are TRBV4-3 and TRBJ2-1, with D possibly being TRBD1 (6 bases). The CDR3 covers 17 residues. CDR1 is LGHNA and CDR2 is YSLEER in the germline V gene. V lost 0 bases and J 0 bases, leaving 12 bases between the germline ends. The CDR3 loop is CASSQDMGARSYNEQFF. In DNA form, the CDR3 reads TGCGCCAGCAGCCAAGATATGGGGGCACGCTCCTACAATGAGCAGTTCTTC.

This chain links TRBV7-8 with TRBJ1-2; D might be TRBD1 (6 bases). Germline V lookup: CDR1 SGHVS, CDR2 FQNEAQ. The CDR3 sequence is 18 residues long. V was trimmed by 2 bases and J by 5 bases, leaving 24 bases between them. CDR3 residues: CASSLKKYRASEWYGYTF. In DNA form, the CDR3 reads TGTGCCAGCAGCTTAAAAAAATACAGGGCGTCAGAGTGGTATGGCTACACCTTC.

The rearrangement joins TRBV9 to TRBJ2-2; TRBD1 matches at 8 bases. The CDR3 loop spans 17 amino acids. Germline V gene sequence: CDR1 SGDLS, CDR2 YYNGEE. V shed 3 bases, J shed 3 bases, and the junction held 10 bases outside the gene matches. The CDR3 loop is CASSEQGVASHTGELFF. Written as DNA, the CDR3 is TGTGCCAGCAGCGAACAGGGGGTAGCGTCTCACACCGGGGAGCTGTTTTTT.

The table lists this clone with a few counts. The gene calls are TRBV27 and TRBJ2-1; D not certain. The CDR3 covers 14 residues. Trimming took 5 bases from V and 0 from J, leaving 8 bases between them. CDR1 is MNHEY and CDR2 is SMNVEV in the germline V gene (reference sequence). The CDR3 nucleotides read TGTGCCAGCAGTCCCCTGAGCTCCTACAATGAGCAGTTCTTC. Translation: CASSPLSSYNEQFF.

The chain is built from TRBV5-6 and TRBJ1-1; 10 nucleotides align to TRBD1. This CDR3 is 13 amino acids long. V shed 3 bases and J 9 bases; nucleotides not matched to a gene: 5. Germline values: CDR1 SGHDT, CDR2 YYEEEE. The DNA for the CDR3 is TGTGCCAGCAGCTACAGGACAGGGGGAAAAGCTTTCTTT. This codes for CASSYRTGGKAFF.

The chain joins TRBV6-5 to TRBJ2-7, with D possibly matching TRBD1 (5 bases). Trimming removed 9 bases from V and 3 bases from J, with 18 bases in between. This CDR3 is 14 amino acids long. Germline V gives CDR1 MNHEY, CDR2 SVGAGI. In DNA, the CDR3 is TGTGCCAGAGGGGTGTGCAGCAGATACTACGAGCAGTACTTC. This codes for CARGVCSRYYEQYF.